The TCR beta chain under discussion was sequenced for a study of T cell changes during pregnancy in multiple sclerosis. The assay was immunoSEQ multiplex PCR, and TCRdb's table has in-frame clones only and misses some. Among almost 65,000 clones listed, around 93% were seen once. Trimming took 5 bases from V and 3 from J; bases not matched to a gene: 4. Germline V lookup: CDR1 SEHNR, CDR2 FQNEAQ (reference sequence). This CDR3 has 14 residues. The sequence came from a female donor with multiple sclerosis, enrolled in a pregnancy study. V is TRBV7-9 and J is TRBJ2-1; TRBD2 agrees at 7 bases. This sample comprised peripheral blood, obtained in the first trimester of pregnancy. The CDR3 loop reads CASSPLADYNEQFF. Written as DNA, the CDR3 is TGTGCCAGCAGCCCCCTAGCGGACTACAATGAGCAGTTCTTC.